This TCR beta chain was profiled in a study of T cells in Graves' hyperthyroidism and ophthalmopathy. Germline assignment: CDR1 LGHDT and CDR2 YNNKEL (reference sequence). V was shortened by 1 base and J by 4 bases, with 5 bases between the two germline ends. The CDR3 has 13 residues. Regions amplified from RNA transcripts were the TCR beta CDR3 regions. The HTBI set primed first-round TCR CDR3 RT-PCR. TCRdb itself ran the multiplex PCR reads through MiXCR, one entry per CDR3 protein. The sample has some 380,000 distinct CDR3 sequences, roughly 13% seen once; the top ten hold roughly 20%. This clonotype has ten or more counts.

Sequencing was performed on blood. This chain connects TRBV3-1 to TRBJ1-5, with D unclear. The source is a man aged 30 to 39 with Graves' hyperthyroidism that later progressed to Graves' ophthalmopathy. The CDR3 DNA sequence: TGTGCCAGCAGCCAAGGACCGAATCAGCCCCAGCATTTT. This codes for CASSQGPNQPQHF.